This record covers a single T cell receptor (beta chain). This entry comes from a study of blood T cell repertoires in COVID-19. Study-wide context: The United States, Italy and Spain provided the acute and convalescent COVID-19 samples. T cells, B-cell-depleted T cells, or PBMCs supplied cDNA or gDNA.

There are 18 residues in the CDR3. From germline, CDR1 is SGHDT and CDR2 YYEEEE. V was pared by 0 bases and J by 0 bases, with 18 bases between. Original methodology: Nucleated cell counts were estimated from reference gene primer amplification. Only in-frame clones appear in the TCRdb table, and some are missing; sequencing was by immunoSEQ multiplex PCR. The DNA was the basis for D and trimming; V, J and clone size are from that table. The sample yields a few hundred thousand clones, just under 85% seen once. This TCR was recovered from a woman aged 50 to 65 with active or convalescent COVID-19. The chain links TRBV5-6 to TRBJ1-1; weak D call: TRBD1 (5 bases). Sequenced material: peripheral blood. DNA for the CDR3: TGTGCCAGCAGCTTGGTTCGCTCAGGGCTGGCCATGAACACTGAAGCTTTCTTT. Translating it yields CASSLVRSGLAMNTEAFF. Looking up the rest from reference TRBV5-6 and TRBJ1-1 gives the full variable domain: DAGVTQSPTHLIKTRGQQVTLRCSPKSGHDTVSWYQQALGQGPQFIFQYYEEEERQRGNFPDRFSGHQFPNYSSELNVNALLLGDSALYLCASSLVRSGLAMNTEAFFGQGTRLTVV.